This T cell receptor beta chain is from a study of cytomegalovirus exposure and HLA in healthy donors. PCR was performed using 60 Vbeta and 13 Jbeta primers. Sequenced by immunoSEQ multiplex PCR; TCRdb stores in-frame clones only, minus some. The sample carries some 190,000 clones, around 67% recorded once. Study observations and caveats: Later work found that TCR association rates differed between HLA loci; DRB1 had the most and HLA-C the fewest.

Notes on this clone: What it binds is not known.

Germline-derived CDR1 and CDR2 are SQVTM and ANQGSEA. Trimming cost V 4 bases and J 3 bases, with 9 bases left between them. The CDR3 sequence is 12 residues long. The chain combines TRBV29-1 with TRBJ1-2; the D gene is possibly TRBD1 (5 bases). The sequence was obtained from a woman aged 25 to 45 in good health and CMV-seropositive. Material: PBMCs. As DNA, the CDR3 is TGCAGCGTTGGGGGGGGATACTATGGCTACACCTTC. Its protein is CSVGGGYYGYTF. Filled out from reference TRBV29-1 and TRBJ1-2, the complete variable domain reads SAVISQKPSRDICQRGTSLTIQCQVDSQVTMMFWYRQQPGQSLTLIATANQGSEATYESGFVIDKFPISRPNLTFSTLTVSNMSPEDSSIYLCSVGGGYYGYTFGSGTRLTVV.